The 27 T cell receptor beta chains in this list originate from one sample, sequenced in a study of a mutant IDH1 vaccine in newly diagnosed glioma. Profiled with immunoSEQ multiplex PCR; TCRdb holds only in-frame clones, not every one. Of more than 35,000 clones listed, 81% are singletons. What these receptors recognize is not known. As to time point: week 35, safety follow-up. The content of each vaccine dose was 300 ug of mutant IDH1 20-mer peptide, and topical imiquimod accompanied it. The specimen comprised PBMCs, sampled from a glioma patient whose treatment included an IDH1 peptide vaccine. These receptors were taken from a woman in her 40s with glioma. Some clones in this sample may be carry-over from other donors' samples.

Turning to this clone: Germline and junction disagree at one end, which may indicate a read error. The chain couples TRBV7-7 to TRBJ1-5; D ambiguous. The germline gives CDR1 SSHAT, CDR2 FNYEAQ (reference sequence). The CDR3 consists of 13 residues. The CDR3 DNA sequence: TGTGCTAGCAGCTTAGCTGAAGGACAGCCCCAGCATTTT. It encodes CASSLAEGQPQHF.

The chain carries TRBV2 and TRBJ1-1; D is perhaps TRBD1 (6 bases). V was clipped by 8 bases and J by 4 bases, with 11 bases between them. Germline assignment: CDR1 SNHLY and CDR2 FYNNEI. CDR3 length equals 12 residues. CDR3 DNA sequence: TGTGCCAGCGGTACAGGGAGCACTGAAGCTTTCTTT. Translation gives CASGTGSTEAFF.

The chain couples TRBV28 to TRBJ2-3; D might be TRBD1 or TRBD2, each matching 5 bases. V shed 1 base and J shed 4 bases, with 9 bases lying between them. Per the germline V gene, CDR1 is MDHEN and CDR2 is SYDVKM. This CDR3 spans 14 amino acids. The CDR3 DNA reads TGTGCCAGCAGTTTATCCCGGGGCGCAGATACGCAGTATTTT. This codes for CASSLSRGADTQYF.

CDR3 in amino acids: CASSNWDQPQHF. The CDR3 nucleotides read TGTGCCAGTAGTAATTGGGATCAGCCCCAGCATTTT. V usage is TRBV19 and J usage is TRBJ1-5; D not resolved. V was clipped by 4 bases and J by 5 bases, with 6 bases between them. CDR3 length: 12 amino acids. Germline V gives CDR1 LNHDA, CDR2 SQIVND (reference sequence).

The chain has TRBV27 and TRBJ1-2, with unresolved D. The germline gives CDR1 MNHEY, CDR2 SMNVEV (reference sequence). The CDR3 runs 13 residues. Trimming pared 4 bases from V and 4 bases from J, leaving 10 bases between. CDR3 protein: CASSSYGTYGYTF. The CDR3 nucleotides read TGTGCCAGCAGTTCCTACGGAACCTATGGCTACACCTTC.

The chain combines TRBV7-9 with TRBJ1-5; D gene uncertain. There are 16 residues in the CDR3. Germline values: CDR1 SEHNR, CDR2 FQNEAQ (reference sequence). Trimming shortened V by 5 bases and J by 7 bases, and 21 bases separated the two germline ends. The CDR3 region has the DNA TGTGCCAGCAGCCGCTCATCGATCGGTCGAACACAGCCCCAGCATTTT. The encoded protein is CASSRSSIGRTQPQHF.

This clone has a single count. V usage is TRBV7-7 and J usage is TRBJ2-7, with 8 bases aligning to TRBD1. The CDR3 sequence is 14 residues long. From germline, CDR1 is SSHAT and CDR2 FNYEAQ (reference sequence). The DNA for the CDR3 is TGTGCAAGGTGGGAGGACAGGGAAGAGAGAGAGCAGTACTTC. It codes for CARWEDREEREQYF.

The V and J genes are TRBV27 and TRBJ1-5, with D tentatively TRBD1 (6 bases). The CDR3 loop spans 12 amino acids. Germline-derived CDR1 and CDR2 are MNHEY and SMNVEV (reference sequence). Trimming left V 5 bases short and J 9 bases short, with 11 bases between. CDR3 protein: CASSKGQWPQHF. CDR3 nucleotides: TGTGCCAGCAGTAAAGGACAGTGGCCCCAGCATTTT.

The gene calls are TRBV9 and TRBJ2-3, with D tentatively TRBD1 or TRBD2 (6 bases each). The germline V and J ends were trimmed by 3 bases and 4 bases, with 9 bases remaining between them. This CDR3 contains 13 residues. Germline CDR1 SGDLS, CDR2 YYNGEE. The CDR3 region is CASSGGAADTQYF. CDR3 in DNA: TGTGCCAGCAGCGGGGGGGCTGCAGATACGCAGTATTTT. The full variable domain, rest sourced from reference TRBV9 and TRBJ2-3, is DSGVTQTPKHLITATGQRVTLRCSPRSGDLSVYWYQQSLDQGLQFLIQYYNGEERAKGNILERFSAQQFPDLHSELNLSSLELGDSALYFCASSGGAADTQYFGPGTRLTVL.

The chain carries TRBV7-2 and TRBJ2-5; no definite D call. Germline V lookup: CDR1 SGHTA, CDR2 FQGNSA. This CDR3 has 15 residues. V was clipped by 5 bases and J by 5 bases, with 18 bases between them. The CDR3 region is CASSIYKNGRETQYF. The CDR3 bases are TGTGCCAGCAGCATTTACAAGAACGGACGGGAGACCCAGTACTTC.

The rearrangement links TRBV27 to TRBJ2-2, with 7 bases that match TRBD2. The CDR3 length is 17 residues. V shed 5 bases, J shed 4 bases, and the junction held 13 bases outside the gene matches. Germline CDR1 reads MNHEY; CDR2 reads SMNVEV (reference sequence). The CDR3 loop reads CASSPPVGREFTGELFF. The DNA for the CDR3 is TGTGCCAGCAGTCCCCCCGTTGGGCGGGAGTTCACCGGGGAGCTGTTTTTT.

This clone is medium-sized within its sample. J is TRBJ1-5 and V is TRBV4-1; D possibly corresponds to TRBD1 (5 bases). Trimming left V 5 bases short and J 2 bases short, with 16 bases between. The germline gives CDR1 MGHRA, CDR2 YSYEKL. This CDR3 region has 16 residues. The CDR3 DNA reads as TGCGCCAGCAGCATTCAGGGCTCCCTCGGCAATCAGCCCCAGCATTTT. This sequence encodes CASSIQGSLGNQPQHF.

The chain is built from TRBV4-2 and TRBJ1-1; 7 nucleotides agree with TRBD1. Germline loops: CDR1 LGHNA, CDR2 YNFKEQ. This CDR3 region has 16 residues. Trimming cost V 4 bases and J 0 bases; bases outside gene matches: 8. CDR3 sequence reads: CASSPTGYPLNTEAFF. For the CDR3, the DNA is TGTGCCAGCAGCCCGACAGGGTACCCTCTGAACACTGAAGCTTTCTTT.

The chain carries TRBV2 and TRBJ2-2; the match to TRBD2 covers 8 bases. The V gene's germline CDR1 is SNHLY and CDR2 FYNNEI. This CDR3 has 13 amino acids. V gave up 8 bases and J gave up 7 bases; unmatched junction bases: 6. The DNA for the CDR3 is TGTGCCAGCTCCCGGGAGGGCCGCGGGGAGCTGTTTTTT. It specifies CASSREGRGELFF.

The chain links TRBV6-1 to TRBJ1-2; no definite D call. Germline-derived CDR1 and CDR2 are MNHNS and SASEGT. The CDR3 is 15 amino acids. V dropped 6 bases and J dropped 3 bases, with 17 bases sitting between them. CDR3 in DNA: TGTGCCAGCAGCCCCCCGGACCCTCTAGACTATGGCTACACCTTC. This encodes CASSPPDPLDYGYTF.

This chain connects TRBV4-2 to TRBJ2-1, with 8 bases matching TRBD2. The CDR3 covers 14 residues. The J segment lost 6 bases and the V segment lost 7 bases, leaving 8 bases of the junction unmatched. Per germline, CDR1 LGHNA and CDR2 YNFKEQ. For the CDR3, the DNA is TGTGCCAGCATGGATAGCGGGACCCGCAATGAGCAGTTCTTC. Translated, it gives CASMDSGTRNEQFF.

V gene TRBV5-1 combines with J gene TRBJ1-2, with no clear D. Trimming stripped 1 base from V and 2 bases from J, with 9 bases between. This CDR3 is 14 amino acids long. CDR1 and CDR2 (germline): SGHRS, YFSETQ. The CDR3 DNA reads TGCGCCAGCAGCTTGTCGGCAGAAAACTATGGCTACACCTTC. Its translation: CASSLSAENYGYTF.

This sequence joins TRBV6-6 and TRBJ2-7, with D possibly being TRBD1 or TRBD2 (5 bases each). The V gene lost 2 bases and the J gene lost 2 bases, with 7 bases spanning the gap. The CDR3 runs 13 residues. Germline V gene data show CDR1 as MNHNY and CDR2 as SVGAGI (reference sequence). CDR3 loop: CASSYGDAYEQYF. Here the CDR3 DNA reads TGTGCCAGCAGTTACGGGGACGCCTACGAGCAGTACTTC.

The chain couples TRBV6-5 to TRBJ2-7, with D possibly called TRBD1 or TRBD2 (5 bases each). The CDR3 spans 13 residues. V lost 8 bases and J lost 0, with 11 bases in between. Germline V gene lookup returns CDR1 MNHEY and CDR2 SVGAGI. The CDR3 protein is CASEGISSYEQYF. CDR3 DNA: TGTGCCAGCGAGGGGATTAGCTCCTACGAGCAGTACTTC.

The gene calls are TRBV28 and TRBJ2-7, with TRBD1 identical over 10 bases. The length of the CDR3 is 15 residues. Trimming at V came to 5 bases and at J to 1 base, leaving 5 bases not matched to a gene. Germline values: CDR1 MDHEN, CDR2 SYDVKM. The DNA for the CDR3 is TGTGCCAGCAGTCCCTGGACAGGGGGGTCCTACGAGCAGTACTTC. Its translation is CASSPWTGGSYEQYF.

This chain links TRBV6-5 with TRBJ2-7; TRBD1 matches 8 bases. The CDR3 is 14 residues long. CDR1 and CDR2 (germline): MNHEY, SVGAGI. V shed 6 bases and J 3 bases; nucleotides not matched to a gene: 7. DNA for the CDR3: TGTGCCAGCAGGAGCGACAGGGGAGGCTACGAGCAGTACTTC. Translated, it gives CASRSDRGGYEQYF.

This chain uses TRBV2 with TRBJ2-1; 7 positions agree with TRBD1. The V gene end was trimmed by 8 bases and the J gene end by 6 bases; junction bases not matched to a gene: 4. The CDR3 runs 12 residues. CDR1 is SNHLY, CDR2 FYNNEI, per germline. The CDR3 nucleotides are TGTGCCAGCGAACAGGGGTTCAATGAGCAGTTCTTC. This codes for CASEQGFNEQFF.

This rearrangement joins TRBV4-3 to TRBJ1-5, with D possibly TRBD1 on 6 matching bases. The V gene's germline CDR1 is LGHNA and CDR2 YSLEER. This CDR3 comprises 13 residues. V was clipped by 5 bases and J by 4 bases, with 9 bases between them. The CDR3 spells CASSDRLNQPQHF. The CDR3, as DNA: TGCGCCAGCAGCGACAGGTTAAATCAGCCCCAGCATTTT.

The V and J genes are TRBV5-4 and TRBJ1-2; 7 bases are shared with TRBD1. This CDR3 region has 13 residues. The junction had 4 bases not matched to a gene; V was cut back by 6 bases and J by 2 bases. Germline V gene sequence: CDR1 SGHNT, CDR2 YYREEE (reference sequence). CDR3 in DNA: TGTGCCAGCAACCCGGGACAGAACTATGGCTACACCTTC. Protein product: CASNPGQNYGYTF.

This clone has more than one count but fewer than ten. Other DNA variants within this sample encode the same CDR3. The chain couples TRBV5-4 to TRBJ1-6; D gene ambiguous. CDR3 length: 12 amino acids. Looked up from germline, CDR1 is SGHNT and CDR2 is YYREEE (reference sequence). The V gene lost 5 bases and the J gene lost 7 bases, with 7 bases spanning the gap. CDR3 sequence: CASSSQNSPLHF. The CDR3 nucleotides read TGTGCCAGCAGTAGTCAAAATTCACCCCTCCACTTT.

This rearrangement joins TRBV6-4 to TRBJ2-3, with 8 bases fitting TRBD2. The germline V gene has CDR1 MRHNA and CDR2 SNTAGT. Trimming at V came to 3 bases and at J to 1 base, leaving 0 bases not matched to a gene. The length of the CDR3 is 14 residues. The CDR3 loop reads CASSERGGTDTQYF. CDR3 DNA sequence: TGTGCCAGCAGTGAGCGGGGGGGCACAGATACGCAGTATTTT.

The rearrangement uses TRBV27 and TRBJ2-1; 7 bases fit TRBD2. This CDR3 has 14 residues. Trimming removed 1 base from V and 3 bases from J; junction bases left unmatched: 0. In germline, CDR1 is MNHEY, CDR2 SMNVEV (reference sequence). CDR3: CASSLWGGYNEQFF. Written as DNA, the CDR3 is TGTGCCAGCAGTTTATGGGGGGGCTACAATGAGCAGTTCTTC.